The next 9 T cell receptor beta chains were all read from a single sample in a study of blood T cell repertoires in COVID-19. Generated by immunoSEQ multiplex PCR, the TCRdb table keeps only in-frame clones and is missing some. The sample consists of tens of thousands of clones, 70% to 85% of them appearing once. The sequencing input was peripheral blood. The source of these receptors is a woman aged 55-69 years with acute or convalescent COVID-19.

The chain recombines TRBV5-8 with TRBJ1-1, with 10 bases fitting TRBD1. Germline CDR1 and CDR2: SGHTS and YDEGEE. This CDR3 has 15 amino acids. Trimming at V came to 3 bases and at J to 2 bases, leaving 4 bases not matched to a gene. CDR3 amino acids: CASSWGQGINTEAFF. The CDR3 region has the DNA TGTGCCAGCAGCTGGGGACAGGGGATAAACACTGAAGCTTTCTTT.

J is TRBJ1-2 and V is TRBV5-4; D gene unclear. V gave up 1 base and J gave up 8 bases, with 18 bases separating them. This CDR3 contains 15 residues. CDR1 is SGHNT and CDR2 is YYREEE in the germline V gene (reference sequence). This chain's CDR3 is CASSLRAEGLGGYTF. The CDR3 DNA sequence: TGTGCCAGCAGCTTGAGGGCGGAGGGTCTGGGCGGCTACACCTTC.

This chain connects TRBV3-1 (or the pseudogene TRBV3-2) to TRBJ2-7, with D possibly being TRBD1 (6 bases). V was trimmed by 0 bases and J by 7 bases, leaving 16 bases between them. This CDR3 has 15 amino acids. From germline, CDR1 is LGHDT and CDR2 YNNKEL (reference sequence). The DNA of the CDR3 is TGTGCCAGCAGCCAAGACTACAGGGCAATCGGAGAGCAGTACTTC. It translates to CASSQDYRAIGEQYF.

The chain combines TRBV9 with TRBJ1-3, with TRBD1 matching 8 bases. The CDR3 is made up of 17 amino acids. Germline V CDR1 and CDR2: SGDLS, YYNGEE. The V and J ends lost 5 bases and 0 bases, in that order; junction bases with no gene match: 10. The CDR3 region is CASSFYQGANSGNTIYF. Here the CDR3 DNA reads TGTGCCAGCAGTTTTTACCAGGGGGCTAACTCTGGAAACACCATATATTTT.

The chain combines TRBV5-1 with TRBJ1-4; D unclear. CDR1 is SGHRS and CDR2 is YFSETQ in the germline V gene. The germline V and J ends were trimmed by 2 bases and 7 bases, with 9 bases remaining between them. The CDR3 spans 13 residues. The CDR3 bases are TGCGCCAGCAGCTTCGGGTTAGGTGAAAAACTGTTTTTT. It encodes CASSFGLGEKLFF.

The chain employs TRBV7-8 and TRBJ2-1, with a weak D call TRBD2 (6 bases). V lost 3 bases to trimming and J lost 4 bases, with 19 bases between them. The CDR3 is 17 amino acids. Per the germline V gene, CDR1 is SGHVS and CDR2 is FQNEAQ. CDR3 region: CASSFVAGVEGYNEQFF. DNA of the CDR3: TGTGCCAGCAGCTTTGTCGCTGGGGTGGAGGGGTACAATGAGCAGTTCTTC.

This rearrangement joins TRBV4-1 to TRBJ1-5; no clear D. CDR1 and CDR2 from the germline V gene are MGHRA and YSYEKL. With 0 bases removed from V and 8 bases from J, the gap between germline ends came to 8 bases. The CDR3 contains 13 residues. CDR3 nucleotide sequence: TGCGCCAGCAGCCAAGACTGGGCCAAGCCCCAGCATTTT. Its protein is CASSQDWAKPQHF.

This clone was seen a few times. In DNA form, the CDR3 reads TGTGCCAGCAGTTTTTCGACAGACACCACAGATACGCAGTATTTT. Amino acids: CASSFSTDTTDTQYF. The chain uses TRBV7-8 and TRBJ2-3, with a possible D match to TRBD1 (5 bases). Per germline, CDR1 SGHVS and CDR2 FQNEAQ. CDR3 length: 15 amino acids. The V gene lost 6 bases and the J gene lost 2 bases, with 15 bases spanning the gap.

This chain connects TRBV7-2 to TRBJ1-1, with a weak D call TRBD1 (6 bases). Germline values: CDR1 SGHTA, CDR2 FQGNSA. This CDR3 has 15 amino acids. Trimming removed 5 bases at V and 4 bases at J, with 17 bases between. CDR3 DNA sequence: TGTGCCAGCAGCGACCGGTATGGGGGCGGCACTGAAGCTTTCTTT. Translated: CASSDRYGGGTEAFF.